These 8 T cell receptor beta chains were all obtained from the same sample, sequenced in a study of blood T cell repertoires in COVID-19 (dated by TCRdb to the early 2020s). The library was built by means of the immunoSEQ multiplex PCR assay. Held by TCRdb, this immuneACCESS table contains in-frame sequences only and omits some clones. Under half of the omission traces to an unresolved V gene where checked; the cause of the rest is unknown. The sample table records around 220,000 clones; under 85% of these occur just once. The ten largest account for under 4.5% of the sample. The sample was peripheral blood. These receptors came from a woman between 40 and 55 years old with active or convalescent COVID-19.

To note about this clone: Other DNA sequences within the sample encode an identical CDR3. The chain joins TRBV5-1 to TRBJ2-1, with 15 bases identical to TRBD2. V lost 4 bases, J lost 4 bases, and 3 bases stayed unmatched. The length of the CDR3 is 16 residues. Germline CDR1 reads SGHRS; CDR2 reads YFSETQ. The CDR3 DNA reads TGCGCCAGCAGCCTAGGACTAGCGGGGGGGTACAATGAGCAGTTCTTC. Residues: CASSLGLAGGYNEQFF. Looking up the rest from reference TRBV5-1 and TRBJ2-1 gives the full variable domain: KAGVTQTPRYLIKTRGQQVTLSCSPISGHRSVSWYQQTPGQGLQFLFEYFSETQRNKGNFPGRFSGRQFSNSRSEMNVSTLELGDSALYLCASSLGLAGGYNEQFFGPGTRLTVL.

The CDR3 DNA follows: TGTGCCAGCAACCGGAGACTAGTCTACTCCTACAATGAGCAGTTCTTC. Protein product: CASNRRLVYSYNEQFF. J is TRBJ2-1 and V is TRBV2; D possibly corresponds to TRBD2 (6 bases). The germline V gene encodes CDR1 SNHLY and CDR2 FYNNEI. The CDR3 is 16 residues long. Trimming left V 7 bases short and J 0 bases short, with 16 bases between.

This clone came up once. Written as DNA, the CDR3 is TGTGCCAGCAGTGCGGCGTGGCAGGGAAGCTCCTACGAGCAGTACTTC. Protein: CASSAAWQGSSYEQYF. The rearrangement joins TRBV28 to TRBJ2-7, with D possibly being TRBD1 (5 bases). There are 16 residues in the CDR3. V dropped 5 bases and J dropped 0 bases, with 17 bases sitting between them. Germline assignment: CDR1 MDHEN and CDR2 SYDVKM. The whole variable domain, filled in from reference TRBV28 and TRBJ2-7, reads DVKVTQSSRYLVKRTGEKVFLECVQDMDHENMFWYRQDPGLGLRLIYFSYDVKMKEKGDIPEGYSVSREKKERFSLILESASTNQTSMYLCASSAAWQGSSYEQYFGPGTRLTVT.

DNA of the CDR3: TGTGCCAGCAGTTTATCTAGCGGGGGGTACATCGACACAGATACGCAGTATTTT. Protein sequence: CASSLSSGGYIDTDTQYF. The gene calls are TRBV28 and TRBJ2-3; TRBD2 agrees at 11 bases. Germline CDR1 reads MDHEN; CDR2 reads SYDVKM. The CDR3 covers 18 residues. V lost 1 base and J lost 2; bases outside the gene matches: 8.

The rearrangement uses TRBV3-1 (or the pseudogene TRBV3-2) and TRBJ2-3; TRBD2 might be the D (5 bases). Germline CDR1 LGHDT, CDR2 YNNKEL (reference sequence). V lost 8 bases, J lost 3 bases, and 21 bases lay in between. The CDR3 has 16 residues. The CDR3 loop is CASGGSSSSRTDTQYF. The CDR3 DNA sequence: TGTGCCAGCGGAGGTTCGTCTAGTTCGAGGACAGATACGCAGTATTTT.

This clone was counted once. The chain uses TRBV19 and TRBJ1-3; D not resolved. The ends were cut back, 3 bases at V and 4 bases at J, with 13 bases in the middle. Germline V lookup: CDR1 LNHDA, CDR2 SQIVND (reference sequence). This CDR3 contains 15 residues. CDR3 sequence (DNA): TGTGCCAGTAGTATTCACACCGGCGGGGGAAACACCATATATTTT. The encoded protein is CASSIHTGGGNTIYF.

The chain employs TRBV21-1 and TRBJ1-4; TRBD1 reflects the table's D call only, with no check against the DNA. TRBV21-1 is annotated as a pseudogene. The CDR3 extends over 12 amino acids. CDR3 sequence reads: CASSKVGEKLFF. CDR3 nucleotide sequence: TGTGCCAGCAGCAAAGTTGGCGAAAAACTGTTTTTT.

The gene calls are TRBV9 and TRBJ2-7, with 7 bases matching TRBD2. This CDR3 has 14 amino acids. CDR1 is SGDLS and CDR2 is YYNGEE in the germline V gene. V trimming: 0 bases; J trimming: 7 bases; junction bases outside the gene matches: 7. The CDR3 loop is CASSVVGPGGEQYF. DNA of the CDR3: TGTGCCAGCAGCGTAGTAGGGCCCGGGGGGGAGCAGTACTTC.